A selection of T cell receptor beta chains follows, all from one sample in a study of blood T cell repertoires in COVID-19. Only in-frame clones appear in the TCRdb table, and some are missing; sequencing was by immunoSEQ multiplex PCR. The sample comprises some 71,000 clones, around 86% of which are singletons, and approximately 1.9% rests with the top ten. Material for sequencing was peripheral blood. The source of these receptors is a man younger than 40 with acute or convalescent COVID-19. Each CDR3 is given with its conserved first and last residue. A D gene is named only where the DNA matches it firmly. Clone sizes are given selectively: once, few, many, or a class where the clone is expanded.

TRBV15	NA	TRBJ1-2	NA	CATSRPKRGLLNYGYTF	TGTGCCACCAGCAGGCCGAAGCGGGGACTCCTTAACTATGGCTACACCTTC
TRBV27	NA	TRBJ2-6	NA	CASSFEGGANVLTF	TGTGCCAGCAGTTTTGAGGGTGGGGCCAACGTCCTGACTTTC
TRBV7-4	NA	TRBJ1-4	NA	CASLPSGVKGILTNEKLFF	TGTGCCAGCCTCCCATCGGGGGTCAAGGGGATCCTGACTAATGAAAAACTGTTTTTT
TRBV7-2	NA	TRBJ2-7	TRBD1	CASSSGTGPYEQYF	TGTGCCAGCAGCTCCGGGACAGGGCCCTACGAGCAGTACTTC
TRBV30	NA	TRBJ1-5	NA	CAWSVDMVQPQHF	TGTGCCTGGAGTGTAGACATGGTTCAGCCCCAGCATTTT
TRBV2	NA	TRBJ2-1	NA	CASSAIGGPYNEQFF	TGTGCCAGCAGTGCGATTGGGGGCCCTTACAATGAGCAGTTCTTC
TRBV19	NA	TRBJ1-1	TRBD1	CASTVTGIGMNTEAFF	TGTGCCAGTACTGTGACAGGGATTGGGATGAACACTGAAGCTTTCTTT
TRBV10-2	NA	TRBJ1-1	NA	CASSEGGEMNTEAFF	TGCGCCAGCAGTGAGGGAGGAGAAATGAACACTGAAGCTTTCTTT
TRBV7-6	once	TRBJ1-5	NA	CASSLGAGVDSNQPQHF	TGTGCCAGCAGCTTAGGGGCGGGAGTCGATAGCAATCAGCCCCAGCATTTT
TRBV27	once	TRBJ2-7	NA	CASSLGPRLTYEQYF	TGTGCCAGCAGTTTGGGCCCCCGGCTGACCTACGAGCAGTACTTC
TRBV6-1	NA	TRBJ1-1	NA	CASSDIGRSTEAFF	TGTGCCAGCAGTGATATCGGGAGGTCTACTGAAGCTTTCTTT
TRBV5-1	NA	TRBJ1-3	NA	CASSPIGSGNTIYF	TGCGCCAGCAGCCCGATCGGCTCTGGAAACACCATATATTTT
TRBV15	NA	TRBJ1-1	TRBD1	CATSRGTGALNTEAFF	TGTGCCACCAGCAGGGGGACAGGGGCTTTGAACACTGAAGCTTTCTTT
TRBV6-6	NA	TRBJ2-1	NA	CASSPLNFGGFGYNEQFF	TGTGCCAGCAGTCCTCTGAACTTTGGGGGGTTCGGCTACAATGAGCAGTTCTTC
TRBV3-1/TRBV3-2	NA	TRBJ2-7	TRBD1	CASSGDRGSYEQYF	TGTGCCAGCAGCGGGGACAGGGGGTCCTACGAGCAGTACTTC
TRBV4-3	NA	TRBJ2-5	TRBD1	CASSQDSGRGLETQYF	TGCGCCAGCAGCCAAGATTCGGGCAGGGGGCTAGAGACCCAGTACTTC
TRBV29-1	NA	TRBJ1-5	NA	CSVELAGLNQPQHF	TGCAGCGTTGAATTGGCAGGGCTCAATCAGCCCCAGCATTTT
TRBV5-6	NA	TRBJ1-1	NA	CASSFLRNTEAFF	TGTGCCAGCAGCTTCCTCAGGAACACTGAAGCTTTCTTT
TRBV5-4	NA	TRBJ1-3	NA	CASSLSFGAGVSGNTIYF	TGTGCCAGCAGCTTGTCTTTCGGTGCTGGAGTATCTGGAAACACCATATATTTT
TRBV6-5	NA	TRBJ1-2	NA	CASSYSNLPRSYGYTF	TGTGCCAGCAGTTACTCCAACCTCCCGAGGAGCTATGGCTACACCTTC
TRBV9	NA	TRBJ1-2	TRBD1	CASSALQGDNYGYTF	TGTGCCAGCAGCGCATTACAGGGGGATAACTATGGCTACACCTTC
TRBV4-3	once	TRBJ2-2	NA	CASSQDRPGAGTGELFF	TGCGCCAGCAGCCAAGATCGTCCAGGGGCAGGGACCGGGGAGCTGTTTTTT
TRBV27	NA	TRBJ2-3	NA	CASSLTITGEGTDTQYF	TGTGCCAGCAGTTTAACCATTACAGGGGAGGGCACAGATACGCAGTATTTT
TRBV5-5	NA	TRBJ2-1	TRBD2	CASSFSGGRDEQFF	TGTGCCAGCAGCTTCTCGGGGGGGCGCGATGAGCAGTTCTTC
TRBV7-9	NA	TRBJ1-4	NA	CASSLGPTGTTNEKLFF	TGTGCCAGCAGCTTAGGTCCGACGGGGACAACTAATGAAAAACTGTTTTTT
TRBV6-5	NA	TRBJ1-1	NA	CASSYSPLEGEAFF	TGTGCCAGCAGTTATAGTCCGTTGGAGGGTGAAGCTTTCTTT
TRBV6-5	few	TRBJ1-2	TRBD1	CASSTRDRVNGYTF	TGTGCCAGCAGTACCCGGGACAGGGTAAACGGCTACACCTTC
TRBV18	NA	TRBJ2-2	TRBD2	CASSPLRGNGELFF	TGTGCCAGCTCACCATTGCGGGGGAACGGGGAGCTGTTTTTT
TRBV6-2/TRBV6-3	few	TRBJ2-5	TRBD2	CASSSTSGGAETQYF	TGTGCCAGCAGTTCCACTAGCGGGGGGGCAGAGACCCAGTACTTC
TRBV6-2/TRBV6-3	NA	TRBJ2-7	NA	CASSYSGLRIYEQYF	TGTGCCAGCAGTTACTCGGGACTCAGAATCTACGAGCAGTACTTC
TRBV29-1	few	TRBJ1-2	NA	CSVENRANYGYTF	TGCAGCGTTGAAAACAGGGCTAACTATGGCTACACCTTC
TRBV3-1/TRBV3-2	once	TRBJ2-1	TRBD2	CASSQSGTSGNSYNEQFF	TGTGCCAGCAGCCAATCCGGGACTAGCGGTAACTCCTACAATGAGCAGTTCTTC
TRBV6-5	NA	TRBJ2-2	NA	CASTRALNTGELFF	TGTGCCAGCACCCGAGCCCTAAACACCGGGGAGCTGTTTTTT
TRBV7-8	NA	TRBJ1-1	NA	CASSLARQSKEAFF	TGTGCCAGCAGCTTAGCTAGACAGTCGAAAGAAGCTTTCTTT
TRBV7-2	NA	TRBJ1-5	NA	CASSLNPPGAHQPQHF	TGTGCCAGCAGCTTAAACCCGCCAGGGGCGCATCAGCCCCAGCATTTT
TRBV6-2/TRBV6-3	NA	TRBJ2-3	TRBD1	CASSYSSIGTGGTDTQYF	TGTGCCAGCAGTTACTCGAGCATCGGGACAGGGGGCACAGATACGCAGTATTTT
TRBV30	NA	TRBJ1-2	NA	CAWSKKTDPYGYTF	TGTGCCTGGAGCAAAAAGACAGACCCTTATGGCTACACCTTC
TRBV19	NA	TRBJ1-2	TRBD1	CASSASPWTGNYGYTF	TGTGCCAGTTCGGCATCCCCCTGGACAGGGAACTATGGCTACACCTTC
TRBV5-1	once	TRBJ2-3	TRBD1	CASSPNSGTGADTQYF	TGCGCCAGCAGCCCCAACTCCGGGACAGGCGCAGATACGCAGTATTTT
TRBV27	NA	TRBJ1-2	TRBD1	CASSLRTGVGYTF	TGTGCCAGCAGTTTAAGGACAGGGGTTGGCTACACCTTC
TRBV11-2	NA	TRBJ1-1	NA	CASSLSTGDTEAFF	TGTGCCAGCAGCCTTAGCACAGGAGACACTGAAGCTTTCTTT
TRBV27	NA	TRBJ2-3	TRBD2	CASSFLLAGAADTQYF	TGTGCCAGCAGTTTTCTCCTAGCGGGTGCAGCAGATACGCAGTATTTT
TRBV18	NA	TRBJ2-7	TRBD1	CASSQDFQGAYEQYF	TGTGCCAGCTCGCAAGACTTTCAGGGGGCCTACGAGCAGTACTTC
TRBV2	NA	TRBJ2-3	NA	CASSEGQGLTDTQYF	TGTGCCAGCAGTGAGGGGCAGGGCCTTACAGATACGCAGTATTTT
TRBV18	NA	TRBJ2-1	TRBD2	CASSPVGSSGGYNEQFF	TGTGCCAGCTCACCAGTGGGCTCTAGCGGGGGCTACAATGAGCAGTTCTTC
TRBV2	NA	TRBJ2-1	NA	CASSSLYNEQFF	TGTGCCAGCAGCTCACTATACAATGAGCAGTTCTTC